The clone carrying this TCR beta chain was detected only once. The antigen is undetermined. Selected positively for CCR7 and CD45RO-negative, naive CD8 cells excluded terminally differentiated effector memory CD45RA+ cells. This specimen belongs to a study of shared clonotypes between healthy human individuals. It was at deep level that the assay was run. Several immunoSEQ plates received, in even portions, the genomic DNA of each subset. This table comes from immunoSEQ multiplex PCR, and its TCRdb copy is limited to in-frame clones, with some not included. The sample has around 2,000,000 clones, roughly 94% seen once. Overall study findings and caveats: Clonotypes shared by all four sorted-subset donors had higher generation probabilities than non-shared clonotypes. Although depth was large, rarefaction showed that sequencing of the sorted subsets was incomplete.

Material for sequencing was naive CD8+ T cells sorted from blood. This clonotype originated in a young man in good health.

This chain's CDR3 is CASSDSDRVCFTEAFF. DNA for the CDR3: TGTGCCAGCAGTGACTCGGACAGGGTTTGTTTCACTGAAGCTTTCTTT. The chain couples TRBV6-4 to TRBJ1-1, with 8 bases matching TRBD1. This CDR3 is built from 16 residues. Looked up from germline, CDR1 is MRHNA and CDR2 is SNTAGT. V shed 0 bases, J shed 4 bases, and the junction held 7 bases outside the gene matches.